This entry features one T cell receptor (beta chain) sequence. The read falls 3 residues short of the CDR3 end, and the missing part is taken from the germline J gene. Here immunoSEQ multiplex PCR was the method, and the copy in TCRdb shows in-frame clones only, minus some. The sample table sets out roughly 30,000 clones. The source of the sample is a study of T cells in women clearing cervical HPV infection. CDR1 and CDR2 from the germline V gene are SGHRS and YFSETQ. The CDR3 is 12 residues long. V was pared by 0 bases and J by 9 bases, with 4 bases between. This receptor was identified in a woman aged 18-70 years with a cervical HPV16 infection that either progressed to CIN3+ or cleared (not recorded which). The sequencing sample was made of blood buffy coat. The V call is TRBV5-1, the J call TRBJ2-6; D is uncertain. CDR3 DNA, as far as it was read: TGCGCCAGCAGCTTGGACAGCAACGTC. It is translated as CASSLDSNV. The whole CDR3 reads CASSLDSNVLTF.